One sample yielded the 14 T cell receptor beta chains listed below, sequenced in a study of tumor-infiltrating lymphocytes in localized non-small cell lung cancer. Sequenced by immunoSEQ multiplex PCR; TCRdb stores in-frame clones only, minus some. Found here are some 30,000 clones, 70% to 90% of them singletons; the top ten hold about 2.1%. The sequencing sample was made of lung tumor tissue. The receptors shown here come from a human donor with non-small cell lung cancer.

V and J are TRBV7-2 and TRBJ1-1; tentatively, D is TRBD1 (6 bases). The germline gives CDR1 SGHTA, CDR2 FQGNSA. V gave up 4 bases and J gave up 4 bases, with 19 bases separating them. The length of the CDR3 is 16 residues. This CDR3 reads CASSSSGVGGATEAFF. CDR3 coding DNA: TGTGCCAGCAGCTCCAGCGGTGTGGGGGGGGCCACTGAAGCTTTCTTT.

The chain joins TRBV6-5 to TRBJ1-1, with TRBD1 as a possible D gene (6 bases). V was cut by 7 bases and J by 4 bases, with 16 bases left in between. The germline V gene has CDR1 MNHEY and CDR2 SVGAGI. The CDR3 length is 14 residues. CDR3 sequence reads: CASTLPGGGTEAFF. The CDR3 nucleotides read TGTGCCAGCACCCTCCCCGGAGGGGGCACTGAAGCTTTCTTT.

The J gene is TRBJ1-3, the V gene TRBV30; no firm D call. CDR1 and CDR2 (germline): GTSNPN, SVGIG (reference sequence). The CDR3 spans 15 residues. Trimming cost V 6 bases and J 0 bases, with 15 bases left between them. The CDR3 loop is CACPSGGSSGNTIYF. The CDR3, as DNA: TGTGCCTGCCCTTCCGGCGGGAGCTCTGGAAACACCATATATTTT.

This chain uses TRBV23-1 with TRBJ1-1, with D maybe TRBD1 (5 bases). TRBV23-1 is designated an ORF whose function remains uncertain. The CDR3 loop spans 18 amino acids. The ends were cut back, 4 bases at V and 1 base at J, with 22 bases in the middle. DNA of the CDR3: TGCGCCAGCAGTCCGACAATATCCTCTGGGACCGAGAACACTGAAGCTTTCTTT. This encodes CASSPTISSGTENTEAFF.

The CDR3 coding sequence is TGCAGTACCAAAGGGGGCGGCTACACCTTC. Protein sequence: CSTKGGGYTF. The chain employs TRBV20-1 and TRBJ1-2, with TRBD1 matching over 7 bases. CDR1 and CDR2 (germline): DFQATT, SNEGSKA (reference sequence). The junction had 5 bases not matched to a gene; V was cut back by 8 bases and J by 8 bases. The CDR3 contains 10 residues.

V usage is TRBV10-2 and J usage is TRBJ1-4; a weak D match, TRBD1 (6 bases). V dropped 4 bases and J dropped 6 bases, with 9 bases sitting between them. Per the germline V gene, CDR1 is WSHSY and CDR2 is SAAADI. This CDR3 contains 13 residues. For the CDR3, the DNA is TGCGCCAGCAGTGCGGACAGCCATGAAAAACTGTTTTTT. Amino acids: CASSADSHEKLFF.

The chain couples TRBV7-6 to TRBJ2-3, with D hard to call. Germline assignment: CDR1 SGHVS and CDR2 FNYEAQ. The CDR3 length is 14 residues. V lost 5 bases, J lost 2 bases, and 11 bases lay in between. CDR3 sequence reads: CASSPGSSTDTQYF. The CDR3, as DNA: TGTGCCAGCAGCCCAGGAAGTTCCACAGATACGCAGTATTTT.

J is TRBJ1-4 and V is TRBV16; 7 bases line up with TRBD1. Trimming at V came to 3 bases and at J to 0 bases, leaving 1 base not matched to a gene. CDR3 length: 15 amino acids. Germline CDR1 is KGHSY and CDR2 is FQNENV. The CDR3: CASSQGTATNEKLFF. In DNA form, the CDR3 reads TGTGCCAGCAGCCAGGGGACAGCAACTAATGAAAAACTGTTTTTT.

The rearrangement joins TRBV18 to TRBJ1-1; 7 positions agree with TRBD1. This CDR3 has 13 residues. Germline trimming cut 8 bases from V and 0 bases from J; bases unmatched to any gene: 3. CDR1 is KGHSH, CDR2 LQKENI, per germline. CDR3 sequence (DNA): TGTGCCAGCCAGGGGGTTATGAACACTGAAGCTTTCTTT. Amino acids: CASQGVMNTEAFF.

This sequence joins TRBV14 and TRBJ2-7; 9 nucleotides agree with TRBD1. Trimming took 0 bases from V and 11 from J; bases not matched to a gene: 5. This CDR3 spans 13 amino acids. Germline V lookup: CDR1 SGHDN, CDR2 FVKESK. For the CDR3, the DNA is TGTGCCAGCAGCCAAGATGGACAGGGGAGGAAGTACTTC. This translates into CASSQDGQGRKYF. The entire variable domain, with the rest obtained from reference TRBV14 and TRBJ2-7, is as follows: EAGVTQFPSHSVIEKGQTVTLRCDPISGHDNLYWYRRVMGKEIKFLLHFVKESKQDESGMPNNRFLAERTGGTYSTLKVQPAELEDSGVYFCASSQDGQGRKYFGPGTRLTVT.

The chain employs TRBV20-1 and TRBJ1-1, with no clear D. CDR1 DFQATT and CDR2 SNEGSKA come from the germline V gene (reference sequence). Trimming pared 1 base from V and 8 bases from J, leaving 2 bases between. The length of the CDR3 is 9 residues. Written as DNA, the CDR3 is TGCAGTGCTAGAGGGGAAGCTTTCTTT. Its protein product is CSARGEAFF.

The chain recombines TRBV9 with TRBJ2-3, with 8 nucleotides matching TRBD2. The trim removed 0 bases at V and 4 bases at J, leaving 4 bases unmatched. The CDR3 runs to 15 residues. CDR1 is SGDLS, CDR2 YYNGEE, per germline. CDR3 amino acids: CASSVAGGLSDTQYF. CDR3 DNA sequence: TGTGCCAGCAGCGTAGCGGGGGGGCTATCAGATACGCAGTATTTT. Supplemented by reference TRBV9 and TRBJ2-3, the full variable domain reads DSGVTQTPKHLITATGQRVTLRCSPRSGDLSVYWYQQSLDQGLQFLIQYYNGEERAKGNILERFSAQQFPDLHSELNLSSLELGDSALYFCASSVAGGLSDTQYFGPGTRLTVL.

The rearrangement uses TRBV4-1 and TRBJ2-2; D perhaps matches TRBD1 (6 bases). Germline V gene lookup returns CDR1 MGHRA and CDR2 YSYEKL. The CDR3 covers 14 residues. Trimming left V 4 bases short and J 5 bases short, with 11 bases between. CDR3 nucleotides: TGCGCCAGCAGCCCGAGAGGGGGAACCGGGGAGCTGTTTTTT. Its translation is CASSPRGGTGELFF.

This clone was recorded only once. J is TRBJ2-7 and V is TRBV6-1; 7 bases fit TRBD1. In germline, CDR1 is MNHNS, CDR2 SASEGT. The CDR3 has 14 residues. After removal of 7 bases from V and 3 bases from J, the junction contained 9 bases not matched to a gene. The CDR3 DNA is TGTGCCAGCAAGCGAATGACAGGGCTCTACGAGCAGTACTTC. It specifies CASKRMTGLYEQYF.